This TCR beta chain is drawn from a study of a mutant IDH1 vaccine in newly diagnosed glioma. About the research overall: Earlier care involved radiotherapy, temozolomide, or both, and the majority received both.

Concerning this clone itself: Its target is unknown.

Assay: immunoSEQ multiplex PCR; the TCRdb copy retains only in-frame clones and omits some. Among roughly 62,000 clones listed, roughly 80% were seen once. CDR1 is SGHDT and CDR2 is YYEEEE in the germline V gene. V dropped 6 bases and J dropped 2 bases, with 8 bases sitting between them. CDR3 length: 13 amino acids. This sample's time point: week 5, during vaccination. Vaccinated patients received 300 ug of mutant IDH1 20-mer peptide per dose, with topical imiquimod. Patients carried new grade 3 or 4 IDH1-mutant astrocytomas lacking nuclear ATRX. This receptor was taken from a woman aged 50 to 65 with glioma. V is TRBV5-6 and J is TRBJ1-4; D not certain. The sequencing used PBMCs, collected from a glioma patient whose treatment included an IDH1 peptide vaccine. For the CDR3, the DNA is TGTGCCAGCAATCAGTACACTAATGAAAAACTGTTTTTT. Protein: CASNQYTNEKLFF.